This T cell receptor beta chain came from a study of CD8+CD57+ T cells in acquired aplastic anemia. The table lists this clonotype with many counts. This CDR3 region has 13 residues. V shed 6 bases, J shed 4 bases, and the junction held 4 bases outside the gene matches. Germline-derived CDR1 and CDR2 are SGHTA and FQGNSA. Whoever was chosen for sequencing had shown CD8+CD57+ cell expansion by flow cytometry. Prior therapy had not been administered to any patient at the time of blood sampling. Profiling of TCR beta VDJ combinations and CDR3 sequences used genomic DNA as template. Using its own MiXCR run on the reads, TCRdb lists one record per CDR3 protein. Of 400,000 to 600,000 distinct CDR3 sequences in the sample, over 25% were seen once.

This clonotype was sampled from a human donor with aplastic anemia. The sequencing input was sorted CD4+, CD8+, or CD8+CD57+ T cells (not recorded which) from PBMCs. J is TRBJ2-5 and V is TRBV7-2; 8 positions agree with TRBD1. CDR3 DNA: TGTGCCAGCAGGTTGACAGGGGCAGAGACCCAGTACTTC. Translated: CASRLTGAETQYF.